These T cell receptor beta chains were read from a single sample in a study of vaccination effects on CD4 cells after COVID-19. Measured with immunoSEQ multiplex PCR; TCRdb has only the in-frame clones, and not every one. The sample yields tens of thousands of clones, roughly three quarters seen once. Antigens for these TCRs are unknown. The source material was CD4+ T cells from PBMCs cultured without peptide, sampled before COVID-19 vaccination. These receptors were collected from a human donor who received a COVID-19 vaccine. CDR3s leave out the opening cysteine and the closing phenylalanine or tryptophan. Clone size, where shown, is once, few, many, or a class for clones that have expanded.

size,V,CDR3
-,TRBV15,ATSRDRAVEEEKETQY
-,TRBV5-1,ASSTDRTNTEAF
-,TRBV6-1,ASSETGLGYT
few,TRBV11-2,ASSPSDEQF
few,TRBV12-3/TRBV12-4,ASSLNGNQPQH
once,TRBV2,ASSLTGASGNTIY
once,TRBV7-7,ASSSTGGGMETQY
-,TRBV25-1,ASSASGLSSYNEQF
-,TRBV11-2,ASSSNNLGQGASNTEAF
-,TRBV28,ASRFAAPENIQY
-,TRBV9,ASSVEGTLNTEAF
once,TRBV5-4,ASSSRNQETQY
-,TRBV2,ARGPGLKIEAF
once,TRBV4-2,ASSQDIPGGIQPQH
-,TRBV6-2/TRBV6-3,ASSYSAMTGKKLF
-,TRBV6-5,ASRRSGSRGDTQY
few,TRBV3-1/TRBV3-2,ASSPPGALNQPQH
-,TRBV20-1,SASRQAEGTEAF
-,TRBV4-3,ASSQPQGASTNEKLF
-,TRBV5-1,ASSPQGGTSTQGQF
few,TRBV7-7,ASSLAGGETQY
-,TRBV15,ATSRDPGTQETQY
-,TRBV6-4,ASSDSGQGSNSNQPQH
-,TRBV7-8,ASSKRIQGVPGQGADTQY
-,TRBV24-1,ATRDPGQGADTQY
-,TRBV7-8,ASGRGFTNYGYT
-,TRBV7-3,ASSLIPGTEAF
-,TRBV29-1,SVGGRGGGNIQY
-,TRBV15,ATSRASGFEQF
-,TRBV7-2,ASSLVSNQPQH
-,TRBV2,ASSPDRGDEQF
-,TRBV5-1,ASLSGTGGQETQY
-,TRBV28,ASSQTAFSNYGYT
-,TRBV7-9,ASSLLGDQPQH
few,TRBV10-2,ASSESEQSNQPQH
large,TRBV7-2,ASSLESVTQETQY
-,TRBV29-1,SVEGQGSEAF
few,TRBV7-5,ARSLNRVGSYNEQF
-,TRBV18,ASSLTRRGHREAETQY
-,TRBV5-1,ATNPGGQETQY
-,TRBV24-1,ATSVTGGGQTQY
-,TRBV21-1,ANSKWRTPKYNEQF